The clone carrying this T cell receptor (beta chain) is large by frequency. What it binds is not known. From germline, CDR1 is PRHDT and CDR2 FYEKMQ (reference sequence). This CDR3 is built from 12 residues. The authors made the TRB cDNA libraries by 5' RACE using UMI labels. TCRdb re-called the 5' RACE reads and catalogs CDR3 proteins one per entry, DNA excluded. Its table lists thousands of distinct CDR3 sequences. The entry originates in a study of CXCR3-negative and CXCR3-positive naive CD8 T cells. Study-level findings and limits: The study found more hydrophobic TRB CDR3s in CXCR3-positive naive cells than in CXCR3-negative naive cells. Similarly elevated diversity marked both naive subsets, with memory CD8+ cells showing far lower diversity.

The source is a human donor in good health. Some clones in this sample may be carry-over from other donors' samples. This chain links TRBV13 with TRBJ1-1. Sequencing was performed on naive CXCR3+ CD8+ T cells from blood. Sample subset: CD45RO-CCR7+CD27+CD95- naive CD8+ T cells expressing CXCR3 (TNR3+). Here the CDR3 reads CASSIGTAEAFF. Filled out from reference TRBV13 and TRBJ1-1, the complete variable domain reads AAGVIQSPRHLIKEKRETATLKCYPIPRHDTVYWYQQGPGQDPQFLISFYEKMQSDKGSIPDRFSAQQFSDYHSELNMSSLELGDSALYFCASSIGTAEAFFGQGTRLTVV.